This TCR beta chain was sequenced in a study of CD8 T cells in Susac syndrome. Findings and caveats of the study: Individuals included in the TCR sequencing and HLA analysis were acknowledged by the study to be relatively few in number.

Concerning this clonotype itself: Its cognate antigen is unknown.

The CDR3 spans 13 residues. The V segment lost 8 bases and the J segment 4 bases; nucleotides outside the gene matches: 8. Germline CDR1 SQVTM, CDR2 ANQGSEA. With random hexamers, reverse transcription was performed on about 0.45 to 1 ug of RNA. Across 54 Vbeta and 13 Jbeta, immunoSEQ multiplex PCR amplified TCR beta CDR3. TCRdb re-called the immunoSEQ multiplex PCR reads with MiXCR, one entry per CDR3 protein. The table lists 200,000 or so distinct CDR3 sequences, roughly 96% of them singletons. The specimen sequenced was CD4+ T cells from PBMCs. This clonotype was sampled from a human donor with multiple sclerosis. The chain has TRBV29-1 and TRBJ2-3, with TRBD2 identical over 8 bases. This CDR3 is CSSSGGAPDTQYF. In DNA form, the CDR3 reads TGCAGCTCCAGCGGGGGAGCCCCAGATACGCAGTATTTT.